This is a list of T cell receptor beta chains from one sample in a study of identical twins. TCRdb fed the 5' RACE reads into MiXCR, producing one record per CDR3 protein. The sample consists of 350,000 to 450,000 distinct CDR3 sequences, approximately 17% of them appearing once. Specimen: naive T cells sorted from blood. The receptors stem from a man aged 45-60 years in good health. Both conserved end residues are part of each CDR3. Each record gives: V gene, D gene, J gene, clone size, CDR3 DNA, CDR3 protein. The D gene is left open where the match is weak. Clone size is not always given. Where it is, it says once, few, many or a class for expanded clones.

V: TRBV12-3/TRBV12-4; D: -; J: TRBJ2-2; size: -; DNA: TGTGCCAGCAGTTTTCCCTGGGACACCGGGGAGCTGTTTTTT; CDR3: CASSFPWDTGELFF
V: TRBV29-1; D: TRBD1; J: TRBJ2-7; size: many; DNA: TGCAGCGTTGTGGCAGGGGGATACTCCTACGAGCAGTACTTC; CDR3: CSVVAGGYSYEQYF
V: TRBV29-1; D: -; J: TRBJ2-7; size: -; DNA: TGCAGCGTTGCAGGGTTAGACTACGAGCAGTACTTC; CDR3: CSVAGLDYEQYF
V: TRBV9; D: -; J: TRBJ1-4; size: few; DNA: TGTGCCAGCAGCGTAGGCGGGCCGGGTGAAAAACTGTTTTTT; CDR3: CASSVGGPGEKLFF
V: TRBV29-1; D: TRBD1; J: TRBJ1-1; size: few; DNA: TGCAGCGCCGGGACAGCTGAAGCTTTCTTT; CDR3: CSAGTAEAFF
V: TRBV18; D: TRBD1; J: TRBJ1-1; size: -; DNA: TGTGCCAGCTCACCAGCTTCGGGACAGGGAAGAGAGGCTTTCTTT; CDR3: CASSPASGQGREAFF
V: TRBV6-1; D: -; J: TRBJ1-5; size: -; DNA: TGTGCCAGCAGTGAACAGGGACAGCCCCAGCATTTT; CDR3: CASSEQGQPQHF
V: TRBV7-2; D: -; J: TRBJ2-1; size: many; DNA: TGTGCCAGCAGCTTAGTCGGGACCAGCTCCTACAATGAGCAGTTCTTC; CDR3: CASSLVGTSSYNEQFF
V: TRBV5-6; D: TRBD1; J: TRBJ2-3; size: few; DNA: TGTGCCAGCAGCCCTGGGACAGAGACAGATACGCAGTATTTT; CDR3: CASSPGTETDTQYF
V: TRBV6-5; D: -; J: TRBJ1-4; size: -; DNA: TGTGCCAGCAGTTACTCGGACAGAACTAATGAAAAACTGTTTTTT; CDR3: CASSYSDRTNEKLFF
V: TRBV19; D: -; J: TRBJ2-7; size: -; DNA: TGTGCCAGTAGTTCCTTCAGGGACTCGGGGTCCTACGAGCAGTACTTC; CDR3: CASSSFRDSGSYEQYF
V: TRBV4-1; D: -; J: TRBJ2-1; size: -; DNA: TGCGCCAGCAGCCAAGATCGGGTAGGTGGTGAGCAGTTCTTC; CDR3: CASSQDRVGGEQFF
V: TRBV6-5; D: TRBD2; J: TRBJ2-2; size: -; DNA: TGTGCCAGCAGTTACTCGAGCGGGAGGGCCGCCGGGGAGCTGTTTTTT; CDR3: CASSYSSGRAAGELFF
V: TRBV20-1; D: -; J: TRBJ2-1; size: -; DNA: TGCAGTGCTCCGCTAGCGCTCCCCTACAATGAGCAGTTCTTC; CDR3: CSAPLALPYNEQFF
V: TRBV5-1; D: TRBD2; J: TRBJ2-3; size: many; DNA: TGCGCCAGCAGCTTGGTGGGTCCGGGACTAGCGGGACACACAGATACGCAGTATTTT; CDR3: CASSLVGPGLAGHTDTQYF
V: TRBV12-3/TRBV12-4; D: -; J: TRBJ2-1; size: few; DNA: TGTGCCAGCAGTTTTCTTGGGGGGAGCTCCTACAATGAGCAGTTCTTC; CDR3: CASSFLGGSSYNEQFF
V: TRBV7-9; D: TRBD2; J: TRBJ2-2; size: few; DNA: TGTGCCAGCAGCTTGGGACTAGCGGGGGGCACCGGGGAGCTGTTTTTT; CDR3: CASSLGLAGGTGELFF
V: TRBV12-3/TRBV12-4; D: -; J: TRBJ2-5; size: once; DNA: TGTGCCAGCAGTAAACAGGGCCCGGAGACCCAGTACTTC; CDR3: CASSKQGPETQYF
V: TRBV18; D: -; J: TRBJ1-2; size: -; DNA: TGTGCCAGCTCCCCAAAAAACAGTGCTGGCTACACCTTC; CDR3: CASSPKNSAGYTF
V: TRBV18; D: -; J: TRBJ2-7; size: -; DNA: TGTGCCAGCTCAATCTTGGGTGTCGGCAACGAGCAGTACTTC; CDR3: CASSILGVGNEQYF
V: TRBV12-3/TRBV12-4; D: -; J: TRBJ1-1; size: -; DNA: TGTGCCAGCAGACTCTCCGGGTTAAGCACTGAAGCTTTCTTT; CDR3: CASRLSGLSTEAFF
V: TRBV20-1; D: -; J: TRBJ2-1; size: many; DNA: TGCAGTGCCCCGGAGGACAGCTATTTTAGCTCCTACAATGAGCAGTTCTTC; CDR3: CSAPEDSYFSSYNEQFF
V: TRBV5-1; D: TRBD1; J: TRBJ1-6; size: many; DNA: TGCGCCACCGCGACAGGGGTTAATTCACCCCTCCACTTT; CDR3: CATATGVNSPLHF
V: TRBV12-3/TRBV12-4; D: -; J: TRBJ2-5; size: -; DNA: TGTGCCAGCAGTTTAGGTTGGTGGGAGACCCAGTACTTC; CDR3: CASSLGWWETQYF
V: TRBV5-1; D: -; J: TRBJ1-2; size: many; DNA: TGCGCCAGCAGCTTGGGCGCCACAGTAGACTATGGCTACACCTTC; CDR3: CASSLGATVDYGYTF
V: TRBV12-3/TRBV12-4; D: -; J: TRBJ2-2; size: few; DNA: TGTGCCAGCAGTCCCGAGGTCGGGGAGCTGTTTTTT; CDR3: CASSPEVGELFF
V: TRBV7-2; D: TRBD2; J: TRBJ2-1; size: many; DNA: TGTGCCAGCAGCTTAGCGCGGGGGAGGACTAGCGGGACGAATGAGCAGTTCTTC; CDR3: CASSLARGRTSGTNEQFF
V: TRBV12-3/TRBV12-4; D: TRBD1; J: TRBJ2-7; size: -; DNA: TGTGCCAGCAGTTCCCGGGACAGGGACCACGAGCAGTACTTC; CDR3: CASSSRDRDHEQYF
V: TRBV18; D: -; J: TRBJ2-7; size: -; DNA: TGTGCCAGCTCACCTGGAAATATCGTAATGGAGCAGTACTTC; CDR3: CASSPGNIVMEQYF
V: TRBV7-2; D: -; J: TRBJ1-1; size: -; DNA: TGTGCCAGCAGCATGGGGCAGGGTTGGACTGAAGCTTTCTTT; CDR3: CASSMGQGWTEAFF
V: TRBV28; D: -; J: TRBJ2-3; size: few; DNA: TGTGCCAGCAGGGACACCAACACAGATACGCAGTATTTT; CDR3: CASRDTNTDTQYF
V: TRBV4-2; D: -; J: TRBJ2-5; size: -; DNA: TGTGCCAGCAGCCAAGATTTCGGACAGATGGGAGAGACCCAGTACTTC; CDR3: CASSQDFGQMGETQYF
V: TRBV7-9; D: TRBD1; J: TRBJ1-1; size: few; DNA: TGTGCCAGCAGCTTTGACAGGGTTCTGACTGAAGCTTTCTTT; CDR3: CASSFDRVLTEAFF
V: TRBV9; D: TRBD1; J: TRBJ1-1; size: -; DNA: TGTGCCAGCAGTCGGACAGGGTGGAACACTGAAGCTTTCTTT; CDR3: CASSRTGWNTEAFF
V: TRBV24-1; D: TRBD1; J: TRBJ2-5; size: -; DNA: TGTGCCACCAGTGATTTGGGACAGGGGGAGGGAGAGACCCAGTACTTC; CDR3: CATSDLGQGEGETQYF